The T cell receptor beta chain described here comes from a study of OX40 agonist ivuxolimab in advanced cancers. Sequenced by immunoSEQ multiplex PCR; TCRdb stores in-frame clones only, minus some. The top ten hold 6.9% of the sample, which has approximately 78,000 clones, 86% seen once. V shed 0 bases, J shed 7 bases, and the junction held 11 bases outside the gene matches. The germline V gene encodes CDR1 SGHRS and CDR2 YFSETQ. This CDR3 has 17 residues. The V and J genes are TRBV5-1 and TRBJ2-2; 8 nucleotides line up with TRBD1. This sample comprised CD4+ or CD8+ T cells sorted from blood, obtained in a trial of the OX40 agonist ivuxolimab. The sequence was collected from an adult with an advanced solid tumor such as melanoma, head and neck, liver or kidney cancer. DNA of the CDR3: TGCGCCAGCAGCTTGGGGACAGGGTCGTTAGTGAGCGGGGAGCTGTTTTTT. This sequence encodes CASSLGTGSLVSGELFF.